Here is one TCR beta chain with its context. Antigen specificity is unknown. 60 Vbeta and 13 Jbeta primers were used in PCR. TCRdb keeps only in-frame clones here, not all; method: immunoSEQ multiplex PCR. Here the sample spans hundreds of thousands of clones, 60% to 80% being singletons. The sample originates from a study of cytomegalovirus exposure and HLA in healthy donors. Findings and caveats of the study: TCR beta sequences numbering 15,000 to 20,000 were associated with HLA alleles at 0.05 false discovery rate in a later analysis. Common viral pathogens (according to a later analysis) appeared linked to several of the most significant clusters. It was in a later analysis that TCR association rates were seen to vary by HLA locus, highest for DRB1 and lowest for HLA-C.

This CDR3 has 16 amino acids. Trimming shortened V by 6 bases and J by 0 bases, and 18 bases separated the two germline ends. CDR1 is SEHNR and CDR2 is FQNEAQ in the germline V gene (reference sequence). The source is a man aged 18 to 29 in good health and CMV-seronegative. The V gene is TRBV7-9, the J gene TRBJ2-7, with D possibly being TRBD1 (6 bases). The sequencing input was PBMCs. The chain's CDR3 is CASSFNREQGSYEQYF. In DNA form, the CDR3 reads TGTGCCAGCAGTTTTAACAGGGAACAAGGCTCCTACGAGCAGTACTTC.